Each of the 8 T cell receptor beta chains below was sequenced from the same sample in a study of Tregs in tolerant kidney transplant recipients. Related graft donors supplied nonmyeloablative bone marrow transplants, and mixed chimerism was transient. This table comes from immunoSEQ multiplex PCR, and its TCRdb copy is limited to in-frame clones, with some not included. The top ten hold around 1.6% of the sample, which has 81,000 or so clones, more than 85% seen once. Sequenced material: CD4+ T cells from blood (PBMCs), taken 24 months after the transplant. All receptors derive from a human patient who received a combined kidney and bone marrow transplant. These T cells may partly come from the graft donor.

This chain uses TRBV4-1 with TRBJ2-5; 9 nucleotides align to TRBD1. The length of the CDR3 is 15 residues. The junction had 5 bases not matched to a gene; V was cut back by 2 bases and J by 4 bases. Germline loops: CDR1 MGHRA, CDR2 YSYEKL. CDR3 nucleotides: TGCGCCAGCAGCCAAAAGGGACAGGGACGAGAGACCCAGTACTTC. This encodes CASSQKGQGRETQYF.

This chain uses TRBV30 with TRBJ1-2; the D is unclear. The length of the CDR3 is 15 residues. The V gene's germline CDR1 is GTSNPN and CDR2 SVGIG (reference sequence). Trimming pared 4 bases from V and 6 bases from J, leaving 21 bases between. The CDR3 sequence: CAWTLGLFIGDGYTF. In DNA form, the CDR3 reads TGTGCCTGGACCCTCGGACTGTTCATCGGGGATGGCTACACCTTC.

The chain links TRBV6-6 to TRBJ2-5; D might be TRBD1 (6 bases). The assigned J gene may be wrong: the sequence end matches TRBJ2-7 better. CDR1 MNHNY and CDR2 SVGAGI come from the germline V gene (reference sequence). CDR3 length: 14 residues. The CDR3 nucleotides read TGTGCCAGCACCCCCAGGGGTTTTGGGCACGAGCAGTACTTC. Translation: CASTPRGFGHEQYF.

The chain links TRBV7-2 to TRBJ1-1; D possibly corresponds to TRBD1 (5 bases). V was pared by 0 bases and J by 7 bases, with 12 bases between. CDR3 length: 14 residues. Germline values: CDR1 SGHTA, CDR2 FQGNSA. The CDR3 DNA reads TGTGCCAGCAGCTTAGCCCAGGGTGTGAGTGAAGCTTTCTTT. The encoded protein is CASSLAQGVSEAFF.

This chain links TRBV12-5 with TRBJ2-5; D is possibly TRBD1 (5 bases). The CDR3 sequence is 12 residues long. V dropped 8 bases and J dropped 5 bases, with 12 bases sitting between them. CDR1 and CDR2 from the germline V gene are LGHNT and FRNRAP. The CDR3: CASSRGGETQYF. The CDR3, as DNA: TGTGCTAGTTCTAGGGGTGGGGAGACCCAGTACTTC.

The CDR3 sequence: CASSRYVQEKLFF. The CDR3 bases are TGTGCCAGCAGCCGATATGTGCAGGAAAAACTGTTTTTT. This rearrangement joins TRBV7-9 to TRBJ1-4, with D hard to call. CDR3 size: 13 residues. V lost 5 bases to trimming and J lost 8 bases, with 12 bases between them. The germline gives CDR1 SEHNR, CDR2 FQNEAQ (reference sequence). The full variable domain, completed using reference TRBV7-9 and TRBJ1-4, is DTGVSQNPRHKITKRGQNVTFRCDPISEHNRLYWYRQTLGQGPEFLTYFQNEAQLEKSRLLSDRFSAERPKGSFSTLEIQRTEQGDSAMYLCASSRYVQEKLFFGSGTQLSVL.

The chain employs TRBV29-1 and TRBJ1-2; D gene unclear. The CDR3 extends over 14 amino acids. In germline, CDR1 is SQVTM, CDR2 ANQGSEA. V gave up 5 bases and J gave up 1 base, with 14 bases separating them. The CDR3 here is CSVLPRGLNYGYTF. The CDR3, as DNA: TGCAGCGTTCTCCCCAGAGGACTTAACTATGGCTACACCTTC. The full variable domain, with the rest looked up from reference TRBV29-1 and TRBJ1-2, is SAVISQKPSRDICQRGTSLTIQCQVDSQVTMMFWYRQQPGQSLTLIATANQGSEATYESGFVIDKFPISRPNLTFSTLTVSNMSPEDSSIYLCSVLPRGLNYGYTFGSGTRLTVV.

The V call is TRBV4-2, the J call TRBJ1-2; 8 bases map to TRBD1. The CDR3 loop spans 17 amino acids. The germline gives CDR1 LGHNA, CDR2 YNFKEQ. V gave up 0 bases and J gave up 2 bases; unmatched junction bases: 8. CDR3 protein: CASSQESLRQGNYGYTF. The CDR3 bases are TGTGCCAGCAGCCAAGAATCTCTTAGACAGGGGAACTATGGCTACACCTTC.